Sequencing of this T cell receptor beta chain was carried out in a study of blood T cell repertoires in COVID-19 (dated by TCRdb to the early 2020s). About the investigation overall: The collaborator samples originated in the United States, Italy and Spain and spanned the acute and convalescent phases of COVID-19. The material from the prospective study consisted of cDNA or gDNA derived from T cells, B-cell-depleted T cells, or PBMCs. Subjects who had been exposed to COVID-19, were actively infected with it, or had recovered from it provided the deeply sampled blood TCRbeta repertoires that made up the dataset. The repertoires were made available in a free public database intended to serve as a resource for research on the immune response to SARS-CoV-2. The samples were drawn from two sources: the first 160 participants of the ongoing ImmuneRACE study, and 950 to 1,500 subjects contributed by 6 global collaborators. The sample metadata nearly always contained a de-identified subject ID, COVID-19 status, age in years and sex. Where HLA class I and class II types were available, the types were taken from metadata supplied by the sample provider, not from assay-based typing. The paper's findings and limits, for the study overall: The quantity of clinical and demographic metadata differed by source and by participant and was supplied without curation.

The immunoSEQ Assay, a bias-controlled multiplex PCR, was used to amplify TCRbeta CDR3 regions from genomic DNA. On the study's bioinformatics: The number of nucleated cells in each sample was estimated by amplification of reference gene primers within the assay. To quantify the absolute abundance of each unique TCRbeta CDR3 rearrangement, sequence reads were collapsed and filtered. For each sample, productive Simpson clonality was calculated as the square root of Simpson's diversity index across productive rearrangements. The table was pulled from immuneACCESS by TCRdb, which kept in-frame rearrangements only. Such tables lose some clones; where checked, under half of the loss comes from unresolved V genes, and the rest has no known cause. V and J calls and clone size come straight from that table; D and trimming were deduced from the DNA. This sample comprises some 83,000 clones, roughly four fifths of them detected only once. 21% of the sample is held by the ten biggest clonotypes.

The collaborating institutions used their own protocols to collect whole blood in K2EDTA tubes. For TCRbeta analysis, collaborators shipped samples as frozen whole blood, isolated PBMCs, or DNA extracted from either of those sample types. CDR1 and CDR2 were assigned from the germline V gene as SGHTA and FQGNSA. Its CDR3 holds 17 amino acids, cysteine through phenylalanine. Of all the DNA, just the CDR3 is kept, 51 bases in frame from base 1. Ends trimmed: V by 1 base, J by 3 bases; bases unmatched to a gene: 9. About this clone itself: No antigen is known for it. No much larger clonotype is one base removed from it; base qualities were not supplied.

Material: peripheral blood. The chain is assembled from TRBV7-2 and TRBJ2-5; 9 central bases correspond to TRBD2. The source of this sequence is a human donor in a cohort sampled during active COVID-19. In nucleotides, the sequence is TGTGCCAGCAGCTTAGGACTGTTTAGCGGGGGCAAAGAGACCCAGTACTTC. Its protein is CASSLGLFSGGKETQYF. The full variable domain, with segments outside the CDR3 supplied by the reference TRBV7-2 and TRBJ2-5 proteins, appears as GAGVSQSPSNKVTEKGKDVELRCDPISGHTALYWYRQSLGQGLEFLIYFQGNSAPDKSGLPSDRFSAERTGGSVSTLTIQRTQQEDSAVYLCASSLGLFSGGKETQYFGPGTRLLVL.